The present T cell receptor beta chain was sequenced within a study of blood T cell repertoires in COVID-19. The overall study: Samples came from the United States, Italy and Spain, spanning acute and convalescent COVID-19.

Original analysis: The authors estimated nucleated cell counts from reference gene primer amplification. The protocol was immunoSEQ multiplex PCR, while the TCRdb copy is restricted to in-frame clones and leaves out a portion. That table is the source of V, J and clone size, and D and trimming were worked out from the DNA. The sample lists over 30,000 clones, approximately 90% occurring once. Trimming cost V 4 bases and J 4 bases; bases outside gene matches: 5. CDR1 and CDR2 from the germline V gene are SGHTA and FQGNSA. The CDR3 spans 14 residues. This clone came up once. This TCR derives from an elderly woman with active or convalescent COVID-19. Sequencing input: peripheral blood. The chain carries TRBV7-2 and TRBJ2-7; 9 bases agree with TRBD1. The CDR3 DNA sequence: TGTGCCAGCAGCTCGGACAGGGGACAATACGAGCAGTACTTC. Its translation: CASSSDRGQYEQYF.